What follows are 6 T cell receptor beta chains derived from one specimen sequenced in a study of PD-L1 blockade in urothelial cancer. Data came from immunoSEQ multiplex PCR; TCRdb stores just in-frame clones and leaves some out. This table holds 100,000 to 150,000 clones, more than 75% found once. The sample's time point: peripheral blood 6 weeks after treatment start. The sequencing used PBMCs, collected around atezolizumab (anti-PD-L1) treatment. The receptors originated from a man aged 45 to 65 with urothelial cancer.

CDR3: CASSLQGGGKNIQYF. The CDR3 region has the DNA TGCGCCAGCAGCTTGCAGGGAGGTGGCAAAAACATTCAGTACTTC. The rearrangement links TRBV5-1 to TRBJ2-4, with a possible D match to TRBD2 (6 bases). Deletions cut 1 base from V and 3 bases from J, with 11 bases between. The CDR3 length is 15 residues. CDR1 and CDR2 (germline): SGHRS, YFSETQ.

The CDR3 bases are TGTGCCAGCAGTGCTTCAACAGGGGTCAGGCCCCAGCATTTT. It is translated as CASSASTGVRPQHF. The chain is built from TRBV28 and TRBJ1-5; 7 bases match TRBD1. The V gene end was trimmed by 5 bases and the J gene end by 9 bases; junction bases not matched to a gene: 10. The CDR3 runs 14 residues. Germline V CDR1 and CDR2: MDHEN, SYDVKM.

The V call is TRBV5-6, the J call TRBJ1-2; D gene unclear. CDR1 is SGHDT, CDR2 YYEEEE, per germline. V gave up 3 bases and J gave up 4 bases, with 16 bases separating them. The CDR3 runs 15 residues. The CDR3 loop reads CASSSDTSNFYGYTF. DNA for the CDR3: TGTGCCAGCAGCTCCGACACCTCGAATTTCTATGGCTACACCTTC.

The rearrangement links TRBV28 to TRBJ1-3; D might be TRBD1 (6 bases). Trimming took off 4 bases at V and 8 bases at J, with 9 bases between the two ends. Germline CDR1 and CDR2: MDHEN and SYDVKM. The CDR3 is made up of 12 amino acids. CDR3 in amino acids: CASSSQGYTIYF. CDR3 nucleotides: TGTGCCAGCAGTTCACAGGGCTACACCATATATTTT.

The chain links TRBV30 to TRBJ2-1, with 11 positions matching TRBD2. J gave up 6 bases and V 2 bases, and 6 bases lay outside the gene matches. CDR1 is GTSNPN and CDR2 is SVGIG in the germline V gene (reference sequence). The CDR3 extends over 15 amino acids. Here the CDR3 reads CAWSPSGRLGNEQFF. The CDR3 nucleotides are TGTGCCTGGAGTCCTAGCGGGAGGCTTGGCAATGAGCAGTTCTTC.

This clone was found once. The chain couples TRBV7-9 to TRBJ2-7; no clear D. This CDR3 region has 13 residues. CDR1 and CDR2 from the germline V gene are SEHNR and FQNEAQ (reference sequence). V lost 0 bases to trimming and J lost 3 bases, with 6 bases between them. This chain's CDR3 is CASSLAGSYEQYF. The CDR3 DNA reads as TGTGCCAGCAGCTTAGCGGGCAGCTACGAGCAGTACTTC.